A single sample is the source of the 5 T cell receptor beta chains below, sequenced in a study of cytomegalovirus exposure and HLA in healthy donors. Vbeta (60) and Jbeta (13) primers were used in the PCR. Measured with immunoSEQ multiplex PCR; TCRdb has only the in-frame clones, and not every one. Of about 150,000 clones listed, about 9.2% are singletons. Sequencing was performed on PBMCs. The receptors were gathered from a woman between 40 and 50 years old in good health and CMV-seropositive.

This clone was seen more than once but under ten times. This rearrangement joins TRBV15 to TRBJ1-1, with 7 bases fitting TRBD1. Germline assignment: CDR1 LNHNV and CDR2 YYDKDF (reference sequence). J lost 1 base, V lost 3 bases, and 2 bases had no gene match. The CDR3 sequence is 14 residues long. CDR3 residues: CATSSDRANTEAFF. CDR3 coding DNA: TGTGCCACCAGCAGCGACAGGGCGAACACTGAAGCTTTCTTT.

This clone was counted between two and nine times. The chain has TRBV11-2 and TRBJ2-2; perhaps TRBD1 as D (5 bases). This CDR3 has 15 residues. Germline CDR1 reads SGHAT; CDR2 reads FQNNGV. Trimming cost V 1 base and J 3 bases, with 9 bases left between them. The CDR3 coding sequence is TGTGCCAGCAGCTTAGCAGGGATAGACACCGGGGAGCTGTTTTTT. Its translation: CASSLAGIDTGELFF.

This chain links TRBV5-4 with TRBJ2-2, with 7 bases aligning to TRBD2. The CDR3 spans 15 residues. CDR1 is SGHNT and CDR2 is YYREEE in the germline V gene (reference sequence). Trimming took 0 bases from V and 7 from J; bases not matched to a gene: 6. CDR3 coding DNA: TGTGCCAGCAGCTTGGCGTCTAGCGGAGGCGGGGAGCTGTTTTTT. Translation: CASSLASSGGGELFF.

This clone was seen a few times. This chain joins TRBV5-1 and TRBJ2-5; TRBD1 is a possible D gene (5 bases). This CDR3 region has 13 residues. CDR1 SGHRS and CDR2 YFSETQ come from the germline V gene. The ends were cut back, 1 base at V and 5 bases at J, with 9 bases in the middle. CDR3 coding DNA: TGCGCCAGCAGCTTGCCAGGGATGGAGACCCAGTACTTC. Translating gives CASSLPGMETQYF.

The V gene is TRBV2, the J gene TRBJ1-2; no reliable D call. V lost 9 bases to trimming and J lost 5 bases, with 10 bases between them. The CDR3 extends over 11 amino acids. Germline V gene data show CDR1 as SNHLY and CDR2 as FYNNEI. The CDR3, as DNA: TGTGCCAGTACCAGTTGGTATGGCTACACCTTC. Protein: CASTSWYGYTF.